This T cell receptor beta chain was recorded in a study of T cells expressing NK-cell markers. Study at large: Just one sequenced donor of eight was HCMV-seronegative, while seven were seropositive.

Libraries used 5'RACE template switching adding universal primer site and UMIs. TCRdb re-called the 5' RACE reads and gives one entry per CDR3 protein, without DNA. This sample contains a few hundred thousand distinct CDR3 sequences. CDR3 size: 17 residues. CDR1 and CDR2 (germline): LNHDA, SQIVND (reference sequence). Points from the study as a whole: In several donors, dominant NKG2C+ clonotypes were roughly 1.0-8% of CD8+ T cells. These clonotypes also led the CD3+CD56-NKG2C+ fraction in a handful of donors.

With respect to this clonotype: Antigen specificity is unknown.

The chain couples TRBV19 to TRBJ1-5; the TCRdb call, TRBD1, lacks DNA for checking. Sequenced input: blood T cells: a sorted CD56 or NKG2C T cell subset, CD4+ or CD8+ T cells, or bulk PBMC T cells (not recorded which). The source of this sequence is a man aged 18 to 29 in good health. The CDR3 sequence: CASSPQAGAGSNQPQHF.